A single sample is the source of the 9 T cell receptor beta chains below, sequenced in a study of control samples from healthy donors and cancer patients. Repertoires were generated with immunoSEQ multiplex PCR, while TCRdb's copy carries only in-frame clones and drops some. This table holds 100,000 to 150,000 clones, over 75% found once. The source material was blood. Receptors were obtained from a middle-aged man in good health.

The chain carries TRBV5-1 and TRBJ2-5; 7 bases fit TRBD1. Germline lookup yields CDR1 SGHRS and CDR2 YFSETQ. V shed 1 base and J 4 bases; nucleotides not matched to a gene: 10. There are 16 residues in the CDR3. The CDR3 is CASSLTGETFLETQYF. The CDR3 DNA is TGCGCCAGCAGCTTGACAGGGGAGACTTTTCTAGAGACCCAGTACTTC.

V usage is TRBV18 and J usage is TRBJ1-1, with a possible D match to TRBD1 (6 bases). CDR1 is KGHSH, CDR2 LQKENI, per germline. The CDR3 sequence is 16 residues long. V shed 4 bases and J shed 0 bases, with 15 bases lying between them. As DNA, the CDR3 is TGTGCCAGCTCACGCTCTCTAGGGGGGGTGAACACTGAAGCTTTCTTT. Its protein product is CASSRSLGGVNTEAFF.

The chain has TRBV4-1 and TRBJ1-2; D call uncertain. CDR3 length equals 13 residues. Trimming left V 1 base short and J 2 bases short, with 5 bases between. In germline, CDR1 is MGHRA, CDR2 YSYEKL. The chain's CDR3 is CASSQAVNYGYTF. The CDR3 DNA reads as TGCGCCAGCAGCCAAGCGGTGAACTATGGCTACACCTTC.

The V call is TRBV27, the J call TRBJ2-5, with D maybe TRBD2 (6 bases). Germline V lookup: CDR1 MNHEY, CDR2 SMNVEV (reference sequence). V was shortened by 6 bases and J by 1 base, with 12 bases between the two germline ends. The CDR3 is made up of 14 amino acids. DNA for the CDR3: TGTGCCAGCAGCCAGGGACTTACCCAAGAGACCCAGTACTTC. Its translation: CASSQGLTQETQYF.

The DNA for the CDR3 is TGTGCCAGCTCACCACCGGTTTCCAATGAGCAGTTCTTC. It encodes CASSPPVSNEQFF. The rearrangement links TRBV18 to TRBJ2-1; no definite D call. CDR1 is KGHSH, CDR2 LQKENI, per germline. This CDR3 region has 13 residues. V was shortened by 0 bases and J by 6 bases, with 6 bases between the two germline ends. The full variable domain, in which reference TRBV18 and TRBJ2-1 provide the parts outside the CDR3, is NAGVMQNPRHLVRRRGQEARLRCSPMKGHSHVYWYRQLPEEGLKFMVYLQKENIIDESGMPKERFSAEFPKEGPSILRIQQVVRGDSAAYFCASSPPVSNEQFFGPGTRLTVL.

Details on this clone: Germline is not matched at one junction end, which may reflect a read error. The chain is built from TRBV7-7 and TRBJ1-5; 9 bases are shared with TRBD1. This CDR3 has 15 amino acids. In germline, CDR1 is SSHAT, CDR2 FNYEAQ (reference sequence). CDR3 protein: CASSFSQGAGKPQHF. In nucleotides, the CDR3 is TGTGCTAGCAGCTTTTCACAGGGGGCCGGTAAGCCCCAGCATTTT.

The chain links TRBV28 to TRBJ1-2; D gene unclear. Germline V CDR1 and CDR2: MDHEN, SYDVKM. The V end lost 2 bases, the J end lost 4 bases, and 11 bases lay between the germline ends. The CDR3 length is 14 residues. The chain's CDR3 is CASSLTGYGYGYTF. In nucleotides, the CDR3 is TGTGCCAGCAGTTTAACCGGGTACGGCTATGGCTACACCTTC.

The chain employs TRBV29-1 and TRBJ2-7, with TRBD1 identical over 7 bases. The J segment lost 3 bases and the V segment lost 4 bases, leaving 6 bases of the junction unmatched. This CDR3 is 13 amino acids long. The germline CDR1 and CDR2 sequences are SQVTM and ANQGSEA. The CDR3 region has the DNA TGCAGCGTTGGGTTTACAGGGGTCTACGAGCAGTACTTC. Translation gives CSVGFTGVYEQYF.

V usage is TRBV27 and J usage is TRBJ2-2, with 8 bases matching TRBD1. This CDR3 is 15 amino acids long. V trimming: 2 bases; J trimming: 8 bases; junction bases outside the gene matches: 7. Germline values: CDR1 MNHEY, CDR2 SMNVEV (reference sequence). The CDR3 region has the DNA TGTGCCAGCAGTTTAAAAGGACAGGGTCGAGGGGAGCTGTTTTTT. It yields the protein CASSLKGQGRGELFF.